These T cell receptor beta chains were read from a single sample in a study of beta chain features in type 1 diabetes. The protocol was immunoSEQ multiplex PCR, while the TCRdb copy is restricted to in-frame clones and leaves out a portion. The sample records about 250,000 clones, less than 15% being singletons. The sample consisted of naive CD4+ T cells from blood. Receptors originate from a woman aged 40-49 years in good health. The CDR3 runs from the conserved cysteine through the conserved F or W. D genes are given only for firm matches. Clone size is not always given. Where it is, it says once, few, many or a class for expanded clones.

d_gene	v_gene	abundance	j_gene	CDR3aa	CDR3nt
TRBD1	TRBV7-2	.	TRBJ2-7	CASSFGTGPYEQYF	TGTGCCAGCAGCTTTGGGACAGGCCCCTACGAGCAGTACTTC
TRBD1	TRBV6-8	.	TRBJ2-7	CASSRTGNSYEQYF	TGTGCCAGCAGCCGGACAGGAAACTCCTACGAGCAGTACTTC
.	TRBV15	once	TRBJ2-3	CATSRDRRGPNTDTQYF	TGTGCCACCAGCAGAGATAGGAGAGGGCCGAATACAGATACGCAGTATTTT
TRBD1	TRBV4-1	few	TRBJ2-5	CASSRATGETQYF	TGCGCCAGCAGCCGGGCGACAGGGGAGACCCAGTACTTC
.	TRBV21-1	.	TRBJ1-3	CASSPEKPSGNTIYF	TGTGCCAGCAGCCCCGAGAAGCCCTCTGGAAACACCATATATTTT
TRBD1	TRBV27	.	TRBJ1-2	CASRPRQGTRNYGYTF	TGTGCCAGCAGACCTAGACAGGGTACGAGAAACTATGGCTACACCTTC
TRBD1	TRBV5-1	.	TRBJ1-1	CASSRGQGLTEAFF	TGCGCCAGCAGCCGTGGACAGGGACTCACTGAAGCTTTCTTT
TRBD1	TRBV19	.	TRBJ1-2	CASIKNRRGLGGNGYTF	TGTGCCAGTATCAAAAACCGAAGGGGGCTCGGTGGGAATGGCTACACCTTC
.	TRBV27	few	TRBJ2-7	CASSSDNYEQYF	TGTGCCAGCAGTTCGGACAACTACGAGCAGTACTTC
.	TRBV14	.	TRBJ1-1	CASSQNRWNTEAFF	TGTGCCAGCAGCCAAAATAGATGGAACACTGAAGCTTTCTTT
.	TRBV4-3	.	TRBJ1-5	CASSQAVGWGGDQPQHF	TGCGCCAGCAGCCAAGCGGTCGGGTGGGGGGGGGATCAGCCCCAGCATTTT
.	TRBV2	.	TRBJ1-2	CASSEEAGVLSYTF	TGTGCCAGCAGTGAAGAGGCAGGGGTACTGAGCTACACCTTC
.	TRBV7-2	few	TRBJ1-1	CASIHRDGNTEAFF	TGTGCCAGCATCCACAGGGATGGGAACACTGAAGCTTTCTTT
.	TRBV7-2	many	TRBJ2-7	CASSSAYEQYF	TGTGCCAGCAGCTCCGCCTACGAGCAGTACTTC
TRBD1	TRBV4-1	.	TRBJ2-5	CASSHPGQQAQTQYF	TGCGCCAGCAGCCACCCGGGACAGCAGGCGCAGACCCAGTACTTC
.	TRBV7-9	few	TRBJ1-3	CAVSGNTIYF	TGTGCCGTCAGTGGAAACACCATATATTTT
TRBD1	TRBV2	.	TRBJ2-7	CASSPRDRGDEQYF	TGTGCCAGCAGTCCCCGGGACAGGGGGGATGAGCAGTACTTC
.	TRBV6-1	.	TRBJ2-7	CASSGTRGYEQYF	TGTGCCAGCAGTGGAACCAGGGGCTACGAGCAGTACTTC
TRBD2	TRBV10-3	.	TRBJ2-3	CAIGGLAGTGTDTQYF	TGTGCCATCGGGGGACTAGCGGGGACCGGCACAGATACGCAGTATTTT
.	TRBV7-9	few	TRBJ1-5	CASSLGTRVDQPQHF	TGTGCCAGCAGCTTAGGGACAAGGGTGGATCAGCCCCAGCATTTT
.	TRBV4-1	few	TRBJ1-4	CASSQETGNEKLFF	TGCGCCAGCAGCCAAGAAACGGGGAATGAAAAACTGTTTTTT
TRBD1	TRBV29-1	few	TRBJ2-3	CSGRTGVTDTQYF	TGCAGCGGAAGGACAGGGGTCACAGATACGCAGTATTTT
.	TRBV6-5	.	TRBJ1-4	CASRYGSQAREKLFF	TGTGCCAGCAGATACGGGTCACAGGCCCGTGAAAAACTGTTTTTT
.	TRBV7-9	few	TRBJ2-5	CASSLSGLGETQYF	TGTGCCAGCAGCTTATCGGGGTTAGGGGAGACCCAGTACTTC
TRBD1	TRBV18	.	TRBJ1-1	CASSIQGNANTEAFF	TGTGCCAGCTCAATACAGGGGAATGCGAACACTGAAGCTTTCTTT
TRBD1	TRBV6-6	.	TRBJ2-7	CASSPAGTGNYEQYF	TGTGCCAGCAGTCCTGCCGGGACAGGGAACTACGAGCAGTACTTC
.	TRBV7-9	.	TRBJ2-7	CASSFPNRVYEQYF	TGTGCCAGCAGCTTCCCAAACAGGGTCTACGAGCAGTACTTC
.	TRBV5-1	few	TRBJ1-2	CASKGVGANYGYTF	TGCGCCAGCAAAGGGGTAGGAGCTAACTATGGCTACACCTTC
TRBD2	TRBV7-8	.	TRBJ2-2	CASSLERRTSGGVNTGELFF	TGTGCCAGCAGCTTAGAACGTAGGACTAGCGGGGGGGTGAACACCGGGGAGCTGTTTTTT
.	TRBV7-8	few	TRBJ1-3	CASSLNGFGAGNTIYF	TGTGCCAGCAGCTTAAACGGGTTTGGGGCCGGAAACACCATATATTTT
.	TRBV4-1	few	TRBJ1-2	CASSQGPATMANGYTF	TGCGCCAGCAGCCAAGGACCCGCGACTATGGCTAATGGCTACACCTTC
TRBD1	TRBV5-1	few	TRBJ1-1	CASRSGGLAAEAFF	TGCGCCAGCAGATCAGGGGGGCTTGCAGCTGAAGCTTTCTTT
TRBD2	TRBV12-5	.	TRBJ2-1	CASGPLSGRNEQFF	TGTGCTAGTGGTCCACTTAGCGGGAGAAATGAGCAGTTCTTC
.	TRBV7-9	many	TRBJ2-1	CASSRTRDEQFF	TGTGCCAGCAGCCGGACGAGGGATGAGCAGTTCTTC
.	TRBV19	.	TRBJ1-1	CASSPEAFF	TGTGCCTCAAGCCCTGAAGCTTTCTTT